Following are 28 T cell receptor beta chains from one sample sequenced in a study of a mutant IDH1 vaccine in newly diagnosed glioma. For these TCRs, the target antigens are not known. Measured with immunoSEQ multiplex PCR; TCRdb has only the in-frame clones, and not every one. The table lists 50,000 to 60,000 clones, roughly nine tenths of them singletons. The time point is: week 11, during vaccination. In the vaccine, a single dose held 300 ug of the mutant IDH1 20-mer peptide, along with topical imiquimod. The source material was PBMCs, sampled from a glioma patient whose treatment included an IDH1 peptide vaccine. Receptor source: a man in his forties or fifties with glioma.

The chain links TRBV7-6 to TRBJ2-1, with D hard to call. The germline V gene has CDR1 SGHVS and CDR2 FNYEAQ. Trimming cost V 2 bases and J 8 bases, with 10 bases left between them. The CDR3 loop spans 13 amino acids. The CDR3 DNA is TGTGCCAGCAGCTTAATCCGGTCCCATGAGCAGTTCTTC. Amino acid sequence: CASSLIRSHEQFF.

This clone was detected once. This chain links TRBV6-5 with TRBJ1-5; TRBD1 matches at 7 bases. The V gene end was trimmed by 6 bases and the J gene end by 6 bases; junction bases not matched to a gene: 8. There are 14 residues in the CDR3. Germline V CDR1 and CDR2: MNHEY, SVGAGI. The CDR3 loop reads CASRGGGTGQPQHF. CDR3 sequence (DNA): TGTGCCAGCAGAGGGGGCGGGACCGGTCAGCCCCAGCATTTT.

The chain recombines TRBV21-1 with TRBJ2-7; no check of the table's D call, TRBD1, against the DNA was made. TRBV21-1 is noted as a pseudogene. CDR3 length: 14 residues. This chain's CDR3 is CASPETGGSYEQYF. DNA for the CDR3: TGTGCCAGCCCTGAGACAGGGGGCTCCTACGAGCAGTACTTC.

This chain joins TRBV2 and TRBJ1-1, with unresolved D. This CDR3 region has 13 residues. V lost 4 bases to trimming and J lost 1 base, with 7 bases between them. Germline lookup yields CDR1 SNHLY and CDR2 FYNNEI. The CDR3 nucleotides are TGTGCCAGCAGTGGGGAGGGGAACACTGAAGCTTTCTTT. As protein: CASSGEGNTEAFF.

V gene TRBV19 combines with J gene TRBJ1-4; 7 nucleotides agree with TRBD1. Germline-derived CDR1 and CDR2 are LNHDA and SQIVND (reference sequence). This CDR3 is built from 16 residues. The V segment lost 7 bases and the J segment 4 bases; nucleotides outside the gene matches: 12. Here the CDR3 reads CASNGGEGTDNEKLFF. For the CDR3, the DNA is TGTGCCAGTAACGGAGGGGAAGGGACAGATAATGAAAAACTGTTTTTT.

Worth noting for this clone: An end of the junction does not agree with germline; a read error may underlie this. The chain links TRBV7-9 to TRBJ1-2, with a weak D call TRBD1 (6 bases). The V gene's germline CDR1 is SEHNR and CDR2 FQNEAQ (reference sequence). The CDR3 covers 14 residues. CDR3 protein: CASSLGTTNYGYTF. The DNA of the CDR3 is TGTGCCAGCAGTTTAGGGACAACTAACTATGGCTACACCTTC.

The chain employs TRBV9 and TRBJ1-5; D is possibly TRBD1 (6 bases). Germline CDR1 is SGDLS and CDR2 is YYNGEE. This CDR3 has 15 amino acids. V was clipped by 3 bases and J by 2 bases, with 12 bases between them. Here the CDR3 DNA reads TGTGCCAGCAGCGAGGGGGGACGCGGCAATCAGCCCCAGCATTTT. Translated, it gives CASSEGGRGNQPQHF.

The chain carries TRBV6-5 and TRBJ2-5; D unresolved. Looked up from germline, CDR1 is MNHEY and CDR2 is SVGAGI. The CDR3 is 14 amino acids. Trimming removed 2 bases at V and 1 base at J, with 8 bases between. The CDR3: CASSYTRTQETQYF. The CDR3 DNA is TGTGCCAGCAGTTACACCAGGACCCAAGAGACCCAGTACTTC.

A remark on this clone: Mismatch with germline at one junction end may stem from a read error. V usage is TRBV7-7 and J usage is TRBJ2-5; D perhaps matches TRBD1 (6 bases). The germline gives CDR1 SSHAT, CDR2 FNYEAQ (reference sequence). The CDR3 has 14 residues. The CDR3 is CASSVDRSQETQYF. As DNA, the CDR3 is TGTGCTAGCAGCGTCGACAGGTCTCAAGAGACCCAGTACTTC. Filled out from reference TRBV7-7 and TRBJ2-5, the complete variable domain reads GAGVSQSPRYKVTKRGQDVTLRCDPISSHATLYWYQQALGQGPEFLTYFNYEAQPDKSGLPSDRFSAERPEGSISTLTIQRTEQRDSAMYRCASSVDRSQETQYFGPGTRLLVL.

The V gene is TRBV11-2, the J gene TRBJ2-5; TRBD1 matches 9 bases. Germline V gene sequence: CDR1 SGHAT, CDR2 FQNNGV. The CDR3 runs to 15 residues. V trimming: 5 bases; J trimming: 2 bases; junction bases outside the gene matches: 6. The CDR3 coding sequence is TGTGCCAGCAGCGTAAGGGACAGGGAACAAGAGACCCAGTACTTC. This codes for CASSVRDREQETQYF.

The chain recombines TRBV2 with TRBJ1-1; TRBD1 matches at 7 bases. Germline CDR1 reads SNHLY; CDR2 reads FYNNEI. The junction had 3 bases not matched to a gene; V was cut back by 5 bases and J by 0 bases. The CDR3 sequence is 14 residues long. The CDR3 sequence is CASSTGTVNTEAFF. The CDR3 DNA reads TGTGCCAGCAGTACCGGGACAGTGAACACTGAAGCTTTCTTT.

The chain has TRBV15 and TRBJ1-1, with D hard to call. Looked up from germline, CDR1 is LNHNV and CDR2 is YYDKDF (reference sequence). This CDR3 has 13 residues. The V end lost 8 bases, the J end lost 4 bases, and 14 bases lay between the germline ends. CDR3 loop: CATQRSSFTEAFF. The CDR3 DNA follows: TGTGCCACCCAGAGATCGTCATTCACTGAAGCTTTCTTT.

The chain has TRBV5-1 and TRBJ1-3; TRBD1 agrees at 7 bases. The CDR3 runs to 14 residues. V lost 0 bases and J lost 3; bases outside the gene matches: 0. Germline CDR1 and CDR2: SGHRS and YFSETQ. As DNA, the CDR3 is TGCGCCAGCAGCTTGGGGACAGGTGGAAACACCATATATTTT. Amino acid sequence: CASSLGTGGNTIYF.

The rearrangement uses TRBV28 and TRBJ1-1, with D unclear. This CDR3 has 12 residues. V was pared by 3 bases and J by 8 bases, with 10 bases between. Germline V lookup: CDR1 MDHEN, CDR2 SYDVKM. Here the CDR3 DNA reads TGTGCCAGCAGTTTTTTGGCCCGGGAAGCTTTCTTT. It codes for CASSFLAREAFF.

This rearrangement joins TRBV7-3 to TRBJ1-2, with a possible D match to TRBD1 (5 bases). V gave up 5 bases and J gave up 8 bases, with 15 bases separating them. CDR3 length: 13 residues. Germline-derived CDR1 and CDR2 are SGHTA and FQGTGA. CDR3 sequence (DNA): TGTGCCAGCAGCCCTCAGGGAGTAGGCGGCTACACCTTC. This encodes CASSPQGVGGYTF.

This chain uses TRBV27 with TRBJ2-7, with D hard to call. Germline V lookup: CDR1 MNHEY, CDR2 SMNVEV (reference sequence). This CDR3 spans 13 amino acids. Trimming shortened V by 3 bases and J by 2 bases, and 8 bases separated the two germline ends. CDR3 sequence (DNA): TGTGCCAGCAGTTTTGGTCGTACCTACGAGCAGTACTTC. This gives the protein CASSFGRTYEQYF.

The gene calls are TRBV10-3 and TRBJ1-5, with D hard to call. CDR1 is ENHRY, CDR2 SYGVKD, per germline. CDR3 length: 16 residues. V shed 2 bases and J shed 0 bases, with 11 bases lying between them. The CDR3 region is CAISEVLPYSNQPQHF. The CDR3 nucleotides are TGTGCCATCAGTGAGGTTTTGCCATATAGCAATCAGCCCCAGCATTTT.

The J gene is TRBJ1-1, the V gene TRBV19, with D perhaps matching TRBD1 (5 bases). Germline loops: CDR1 LNHDA, CDR2 SQIVND (reference sequence). The CDR3 extends over 14 amino acids. Between the trimmed V and J ends, which lost 7 bases and 5 bases, there was a span of 17 bases. The CDR3 here is CASTTGGLWTEAFF. DNA for the CDR3: TGTGCCAGTACCACGGGGGGTTTGTGGACTGAAGCTTTCTTT.

The V gene is TRBV15, the J gene TRBJ1-1, with TRBD1 as a possible D gene (5 bases). CDR3 length: 15 residues. Germline lookup yields CDR1 LNHNV and CDR2 YYDKDF (reference sequence). The germline V and J ends were trimmed by 0 bases and 7 bases, with 15 bases remaining between them. This chain's CDR3 is CATSRDRGTQIEAFF. In DNA, the CDR3 is TGTGCCACCAGCAGAGATCGGGGGACCCAGATTGAAGCTTTCTTT.

The rearrangement links TRBV6-1 to TRBJ1-2; 10 bases are shared with TRBD1. This CDR3 comprises 15 residues. Germline trimming cut 7 bases from V and 3 bases from J; bases unmatched to any gene: 8. Germline CDR1 and CDR2: MNHNS and SASEGT. CDR3 sequence reads: CASNPRDRGHYGYTF. CDR3 DNA: TGTGCCAGCAACCCGCGGGACAGGGGACACTATGGCTACACCTTC.

V and J are TRBV27 and TRBJ2-1, with no clear D. With 5 bases removed from V and 8 bases from J, the gap between germline ends came to 10 bases. Looked up from germline, CDR1 is MNHEY and CDR2 is SMNVEV (reference sequence). This CDR3 has 12 amino acids. CDR3 region: CASSSRAHEQFF. The CDR3 DNA follows: TGTGCCAGCAGTAGTCGGGCCCATGAGCAGTTCTTC.

This clone was seen just once. The CDR3 sequence: CASSQVLGRTSGGPGETQYF. The CDR3, as DNA: TGCGCCAGCAGTCAAGTATTGGGACGGACTAGCGGGGGGCCTGGGGAGACCCAGTACTTC. The V and J genes are TRBV23-1 and TRBJ2-5; 14 bases match TRBD2. TRBV23-1 is known as an ORF, though its function is uncertain. V gave up 2 bases and J gave up 5 bases; unmatched junction bases: 16. This CDR3 has 20 amino acids.

This chain links TRBV25-1 with TRBJ1-5; TRBD1 is a possible D gene (5 bases). The V gene lost 2 bases and the J gene lost 3 bases, with 11 bases spanning the gap. This CDR3 comprises 15 residues. CDR1 is MGHDK and CDR2 is SYGVNS in the germline V gene. CDR3 region: CASSEIGRDNQPQHF. CDR3 DNA sequence: TGTGCCAGCAGTGAAATTGGCAGGGACAATCAGCCCCAGCATTTT.

This chain links TRBV6-5 with TRBJ1-2, with 7 bases lining up with TRBD1. Germline trimming cut 6 bases from V and 2 bases from J; bases unmatched to any gene: 0. This CDR3 region has 12 residues. CDR1 is MNHEY and CDR2 is SVGAGI in the germline V gene. The CDR3 loop is CASRTGNYGYTF. Here the CDR3 DNA reads TGTGCCAGCAGGACAGGGAACTATGGCTACACCTTC.

This sequence joins TRBV11-1 and TRBJ2-7; TRBD2 matches at 7 bases. J gave up 4 bases and V 5 bases, and 17 bases lay outside the gene matches. The CDR3 loop spans 17 amino acids. The germline V gene encodes CDR1 SGHAT and CDR2 FQDESV (reference sequence). The CDR3 protein is CASSPLTGRTRGYEQYF. CDR3 coding DNA: TGTGCCAGCAGCCCCTTGACCGGGAGGACGAGGGGATACGAGCAGTACTTC. The variable domain in full, with the rest retrieved from reference TRBV11-1 and TRBJ2-7, is EAEVAQSPRYKITEKSQAVAFWCDPISGHATLYWYRQILGQGPELLVQFQDESVVDDSQLPKDRFSAERLKGVDSTLKIQPAELGDSAMYLCASSPLTGRTRGYEQYFGPGTRLTVT.

The chain combines TRBV15 with TRBJ2-3; 7 nucleotides line up with TRBD1. CDR1 is LNHNV, CDR2 YYDKDF, per germline (reference sequence). J lost 7 bases, V lost 5 bases, and 6 bases had no gene match. CDR3 length: 13 residues. The CDR3 is CATSVNRGNTQYF. CDR3 nucleotides: TGTGCCACCAGCGTTAACAGGGGTAATACGCAGTATTTT.

This clone was recorded once. The rearrangement uses TRBV21-1 and TRBJ2-7; TRBD2 is taken as the D call from the table, unchecked against the DNA. TRBV21-1 is deemed a pseudogene. This CDR3 comprises 13 residues. The chain's CDR3 is CASSNTRFYEQYF. The CDR3 nucleotides are TGTGCCAGCAGCAACACGCGTTTCTACGAGCAGTACTTC.

The rearrangement links TRBV5-1 to TRBJ2-5; D may be TRBD1 (5 bases). Trimming took off 0 bases at V and 7 bases at J, with 13 bases between the two ends. Germline values: CDR1 SGHRS, CDR2 YFSETQ. This CDR3 is built from 14 residues. This chain's CDR3 is CASSLDGITGTQYF. For the CDR3, the DNA is TGCGCCAGCAGCTTGGACGGCATTACAGGGACCCAGTACTTC. Filled out from reference TRBV5-1 and TRBJ2-5, the complete variable domain reads KAGVTQTPRYLIKTRGQQVTLSCSPISGHRSVSWYQQTPGQGLQFLFEYFSETQRNKGNFPGRFSGRQFSNSRSEMNVSTLELGDSALYLCASSLDGITGTQYFGPGTRLLVL.